This TCR beta chain was captured in a study of CD8+ T cells in alopecia areata. The authors extracted RNA and reverse transcribed it into cDNA as the sequencing template. The protocol was immunoSEQ multiplex PCR, while the TCRdb copy is restricted to in-frame clones and leaves out a portion. The table records 150,000 to 200,000 clones, approximately 62% of them present only once. A remark on this clone: Its antigen is unknown.

CDR3 size: 15 residues. CDR1 SNHLY and CDR2 FYNNEI come from the germline V gene. V was cut by 3 bases and J by 2 bases, with 11 bases left in between. As to treatment: oral pan-JAK inhibitor, 5-10 mg twice daily. From alopecia areata patients, lesional scalp punch biopsies and peripheral blood were collected. Study findings and constraints: Between patients, shared TCR sequences were less clear than in mice. This was possibly due in part to HLA diversity in the patient population. Besides other cells, scalp samples also yield sequences of resident alphabeta T cells from normal skin. On tofacitinib, scalp clonality and expanded CD8+ clones among top 100 fell significantly.

The source was CD4+ T cells sorted from blood, collected at week 24, from a patient treated with tofacitinib. The chain is built from TRBV2 and TRBJ1-5; D not certain. This sequence originates from a human donor with alopecia areata. The CDR3 nucleotides are TGTGCCAGCAGTGACCCCGGGTACGGCAATCAGCCCCAGCATTTT. The encoded protein is CASSDPGYGNQPQHF.